This T cell receptor beta chain derives from a study of blood T cell repertoires in COVID-19. Study-wide background: Samples representing acute and convalescent COVID-19 were sourced from the United States, Italy and Spain. PBMCs, B-cell-depleted T cells, or T cells provided the cDNA or gDNA that made up the material.

The CDR3 runs to 15 residues. Germline-derived CDR1 and CDR2 are SGHTA and FQGNSA. V was clipped by 5 bases and J by 5 bases; unmatched bases: 7. Original processing notes: Amplified reference gene primers provided the basis for estimating nucleated cell counts. The method was immunoSEQ multiplex PCR; TCRdb's version includes in-frame clones alone and lacks a portion of them. V and J calls and clone size are given by that table; D and trimming were obtained from the DNA. This sample carries about 35,000 clones, around 87% of them seen once, and the ten largest clones take 35% to 50%. Sequencing was carried out using peripheral blood. This receptor was identified in a human donor in a cohort sampled during active COVID-19. The chain joins TRBV7-2 to TRBJ2-2; TRBD1 aligns across 8 bases. CDR3 loop: CASSKGQGATGELFF. For the CDR3, the DNA is TGTGCCAGCAGCAAAGGCCAGGGGGCAACCGGGGAGCTGTTTTTT.